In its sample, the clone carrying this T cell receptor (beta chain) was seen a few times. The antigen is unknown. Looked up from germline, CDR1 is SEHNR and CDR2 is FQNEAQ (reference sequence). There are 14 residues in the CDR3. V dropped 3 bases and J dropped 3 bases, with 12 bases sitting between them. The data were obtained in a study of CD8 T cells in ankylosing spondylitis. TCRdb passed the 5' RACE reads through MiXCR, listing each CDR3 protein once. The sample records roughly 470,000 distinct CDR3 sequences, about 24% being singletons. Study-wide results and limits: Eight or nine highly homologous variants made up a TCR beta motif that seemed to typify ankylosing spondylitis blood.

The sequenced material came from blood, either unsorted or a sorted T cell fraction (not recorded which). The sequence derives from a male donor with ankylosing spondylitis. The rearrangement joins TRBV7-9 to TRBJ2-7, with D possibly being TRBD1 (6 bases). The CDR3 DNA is TGTGCCAGCAGCTTTGGGGACAAAAACTACGAGCAGTACTTC. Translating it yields CASSFGDKNYEQYF.